This T cell receptor (beta chain) derives from a study of tumor-infiltrating lymphocytes in oesophageal squamous cell carcinoma. This CDR3 comprises 17 residues. The V and J ends lost 4 bases and 7 bases, in that order; junction bases with no gene match: 16. The germline V gene encodes CDR1 SGHTA and CDR2 FQGTGA. Each CDR3 protein gets one entry after TCRdb re-called the PCR reads with MiXCR. The data hold roughly 10,000 distinct CDR3 sequences, with 58% observed a single time. Sequenced input: esophageal tumor tissue. This chain connects TRBV7-3 to TRBJ2-1; 7 bases are shared with TRBD2. This receptor was obtained from a female donor with esophageal squamous cell carcinoma. The CDR3 DNA reads as TGTGCCAGCAGCTCTAGGGGCACGCCTAGCGGAGGGAATGAGCAGTTCTTC. Translation gives CASSSRGTPSGGNEQFF.